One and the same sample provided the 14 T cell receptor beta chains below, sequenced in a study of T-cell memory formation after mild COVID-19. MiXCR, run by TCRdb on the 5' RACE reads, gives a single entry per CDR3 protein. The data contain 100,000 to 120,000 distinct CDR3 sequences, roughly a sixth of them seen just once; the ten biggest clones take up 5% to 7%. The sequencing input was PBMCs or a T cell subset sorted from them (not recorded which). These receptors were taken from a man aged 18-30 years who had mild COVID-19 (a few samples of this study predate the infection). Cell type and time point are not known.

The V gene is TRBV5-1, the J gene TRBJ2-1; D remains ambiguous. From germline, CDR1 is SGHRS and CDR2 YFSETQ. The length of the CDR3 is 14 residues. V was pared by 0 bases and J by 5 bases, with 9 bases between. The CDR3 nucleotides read TGCGCCAGCAGCTTGGGGGCCCATAACAATGAGCAGTTCTTC. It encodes CASSLGAHNNEQFF.

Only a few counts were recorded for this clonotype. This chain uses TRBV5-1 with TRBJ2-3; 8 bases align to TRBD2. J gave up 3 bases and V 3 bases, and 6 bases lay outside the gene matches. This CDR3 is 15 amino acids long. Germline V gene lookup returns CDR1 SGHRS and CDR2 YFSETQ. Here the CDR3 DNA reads TGCGCCAGCAGCTCCTTGGGCGGGGGGACAGATACGCAGTATTTT. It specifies CASSSLGGGTDTQYF.

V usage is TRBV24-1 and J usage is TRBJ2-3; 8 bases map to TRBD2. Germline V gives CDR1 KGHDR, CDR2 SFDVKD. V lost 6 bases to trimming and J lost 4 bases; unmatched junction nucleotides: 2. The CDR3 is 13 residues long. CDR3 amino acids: CATSRGLADTQYF. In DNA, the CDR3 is TGTGCCACCAGTAGGGGACTAGCAGATACGCAGTATTTT.

The CDR3 loop is CASSLVGRDYEQYF. The CDR3, as DNA: TGTGCCAGCAGCCTCGTTGGCAGGGACTACGAGCAGTACTTC. This chain uses TRBV5-5 with TRBJ2-7; TRBD1 is a possible D gene (5 bases). The germline V and J ends were trimmed by 4 bases and 3 bases, with 14 bases remaining between them. Germline CDR1 reads SGHKS; CDR2 reads YYEKEE (reference sequence). CDR3 length: 14 amino acids.

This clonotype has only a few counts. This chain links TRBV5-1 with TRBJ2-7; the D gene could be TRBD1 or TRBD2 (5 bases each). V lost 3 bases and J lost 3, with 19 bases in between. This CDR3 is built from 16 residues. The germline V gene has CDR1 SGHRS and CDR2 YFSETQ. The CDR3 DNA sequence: TGCGCCAGCAGCTCCCAACTAGTAAAGGGGCTCTACGAGCAGTACTTC. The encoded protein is CASSSQLVKGLYEQYF.

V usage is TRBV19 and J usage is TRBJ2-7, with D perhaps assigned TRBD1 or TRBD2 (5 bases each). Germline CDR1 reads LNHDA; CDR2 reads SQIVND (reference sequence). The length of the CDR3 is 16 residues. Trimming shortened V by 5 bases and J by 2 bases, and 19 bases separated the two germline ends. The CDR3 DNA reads TGTGCCAGTAGTTTCGGGACCGGAATGGATGCCTACGAGCAGTACTTC. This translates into CASSFGTGMDAYEQYF.

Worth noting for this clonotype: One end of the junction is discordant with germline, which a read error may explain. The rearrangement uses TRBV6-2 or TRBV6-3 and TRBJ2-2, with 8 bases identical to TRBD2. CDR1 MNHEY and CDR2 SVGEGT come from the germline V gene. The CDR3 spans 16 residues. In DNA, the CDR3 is TGTGCCACCTCTCACGGGGGGGCCGGCGGCACCGGGGAGCTGTTCTTT. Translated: CATSHGGAGGTGELFF.

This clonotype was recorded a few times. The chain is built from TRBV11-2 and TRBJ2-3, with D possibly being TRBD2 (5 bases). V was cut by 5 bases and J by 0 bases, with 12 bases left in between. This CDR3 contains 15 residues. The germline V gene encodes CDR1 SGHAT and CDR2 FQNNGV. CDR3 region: CASSLGVGSTDTQYF. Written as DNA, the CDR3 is TGTGCCAGCAGCCTCGGGGTGGGGAGCACAGATACGCAGTATTTT.

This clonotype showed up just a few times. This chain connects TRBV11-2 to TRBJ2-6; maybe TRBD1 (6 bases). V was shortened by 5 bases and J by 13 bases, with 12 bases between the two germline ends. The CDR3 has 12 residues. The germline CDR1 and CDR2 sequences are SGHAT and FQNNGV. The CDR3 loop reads CASSQGPGVLTF. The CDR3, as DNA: TGTGCCAGCAGCCAGGGGCCGGGGGTCCTGACTTTC.

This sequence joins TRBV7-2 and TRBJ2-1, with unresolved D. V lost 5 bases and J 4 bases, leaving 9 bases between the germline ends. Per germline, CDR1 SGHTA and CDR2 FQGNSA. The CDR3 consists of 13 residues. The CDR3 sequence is CASSATNYNEQFF. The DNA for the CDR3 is TGTGCCAGCAGCGCTACGAATTACAATGAGCAGTTCTTC.

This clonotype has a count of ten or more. CDR3 sequence reads: CASSLAASMTQYF. In nucleotides, the CDR3 is TGTGCCAGCAGCTTAGCAGCGTCAATGACCCAGTACTTC. This rearrangement joins TRBV5-6 to TRBJ2-5; D uncertain. The CDR3 consists of 13 residues. The V gene lost 2 bases and the J gene lost 7 bases, with 12 bases spanning the gap. Germline V gene sequence: CDR1 SGHDT, CDR2 YYEEEE.

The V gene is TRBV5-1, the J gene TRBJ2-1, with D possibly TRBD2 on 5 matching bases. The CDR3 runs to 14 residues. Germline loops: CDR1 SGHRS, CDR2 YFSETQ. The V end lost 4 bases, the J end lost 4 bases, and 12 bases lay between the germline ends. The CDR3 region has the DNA TGCGCCAGCAGCCCCGAGGGCAGGTACAATGAGCAGTTCTTC. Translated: CASSPEGRYNEQFF.

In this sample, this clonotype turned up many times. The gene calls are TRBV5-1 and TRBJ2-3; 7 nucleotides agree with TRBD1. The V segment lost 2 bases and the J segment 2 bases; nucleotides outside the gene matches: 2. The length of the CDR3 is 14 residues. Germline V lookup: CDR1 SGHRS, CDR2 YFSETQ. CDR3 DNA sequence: TGCGCCAGCAGCTTTGGACAGGACACAGATACGCAGTATTTT. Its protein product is CASSFGQDTDTQYF.

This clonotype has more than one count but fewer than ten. The CDR3 DNA reads as TGCGCCAGCTATGAAGACTCCTACGAGCAGTACTTC. It codes for CASYEDSYEQYF. The V and J genes are TRBV5-1 and TRBJ2-7; the D is unclear. Trimming took off 7 bases at V and 0 bases at J, with 8 bases between the two ends. Germline CDR1 is SGHRS and CDR2 is YFSETQ. This CDR3 has 12 residues.